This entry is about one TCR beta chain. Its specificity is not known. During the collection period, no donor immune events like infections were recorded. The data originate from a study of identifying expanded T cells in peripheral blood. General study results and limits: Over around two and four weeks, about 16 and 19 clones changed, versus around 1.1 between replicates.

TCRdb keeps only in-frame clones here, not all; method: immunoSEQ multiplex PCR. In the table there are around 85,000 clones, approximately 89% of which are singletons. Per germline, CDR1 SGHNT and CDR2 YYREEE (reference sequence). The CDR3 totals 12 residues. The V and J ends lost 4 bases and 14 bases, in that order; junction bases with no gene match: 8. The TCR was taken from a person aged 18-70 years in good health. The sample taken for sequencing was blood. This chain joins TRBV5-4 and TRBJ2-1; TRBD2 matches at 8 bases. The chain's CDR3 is CASSGEPGLEFF. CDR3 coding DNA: TGTGCCAGCAGCGGAGAACCGGGACTAGAGTTCTTC. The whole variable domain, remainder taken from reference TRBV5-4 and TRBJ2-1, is ETGVTQSPTHLIKTRGQQVTLRCSSQSGHNTVSWYQQALGQGPQFIFQYYREEENGRGNFPPRFSGLQFPNYSSELNVNALELDDSALYLCASSGEPGLEFFGPGTRLTVL.